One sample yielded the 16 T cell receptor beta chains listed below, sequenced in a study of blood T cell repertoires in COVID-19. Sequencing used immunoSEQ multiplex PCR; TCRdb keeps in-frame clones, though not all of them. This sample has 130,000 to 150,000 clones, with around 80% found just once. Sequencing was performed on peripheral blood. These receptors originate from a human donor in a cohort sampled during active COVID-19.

In nucleotides, the CDR3 is TGTGCCAGCAGCTTGACGAGACAGGGGGCGGGGGGGACCCCCGGGGAGCTGTTTTTT. Protein sequence: CASSLTRQGAGGTPGELFF. The chain joins TRBV7-2 to TRBJ2-2; possibly TRBD1 for D (10 bases). Trimming removed 3 bases from V and 6 bases from J, with 26 bases in between. This CDR3 is 19 amino acids long. CDR1 and CDR2 (germline): SGHTA, FQGNSA. The variable domain in full, completed from reference TRBV7-2 and TRBJ2-2, reads GAGVSQSPSNKVTEKGKDVELRCDPISGHTALYWYRQSLGQGLEFLIYFQGNSAPDKSGLPSDRFSAERTGGSVSTLTIQRTQQEDSAVYLCASSLTRQGAGGTPGELFFGEGSRLTVL.

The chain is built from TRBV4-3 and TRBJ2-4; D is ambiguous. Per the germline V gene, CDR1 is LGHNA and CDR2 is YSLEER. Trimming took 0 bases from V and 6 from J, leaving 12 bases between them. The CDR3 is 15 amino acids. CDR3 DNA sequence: TGCGCCAGCAGCCAAGATCATGCGGCTCTAAACATTCAGTACTTC. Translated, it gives CASSQDHAALNIQYF.

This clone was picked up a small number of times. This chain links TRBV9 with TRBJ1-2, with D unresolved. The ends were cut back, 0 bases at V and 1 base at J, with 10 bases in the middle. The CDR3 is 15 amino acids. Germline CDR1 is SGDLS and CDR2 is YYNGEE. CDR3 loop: CASSVDHTDNYGYTF. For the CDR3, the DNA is TGTGCCAGCAGCGTAGACCACACCGATAACTATGGCTACACCTTC.

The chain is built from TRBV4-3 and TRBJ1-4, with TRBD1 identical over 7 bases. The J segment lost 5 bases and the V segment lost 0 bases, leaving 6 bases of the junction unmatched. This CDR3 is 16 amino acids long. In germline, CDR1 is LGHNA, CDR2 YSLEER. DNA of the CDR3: TGCGCCAGCAGCCAAGATCGGGCAGGGGGAAATGAAAAACTGTTTTTT. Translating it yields CASSQDRAGGNEKLFF.

DNA of the CDR3: TGTGCCAGTAGTTCCAGGACGGGGGATGGCAATCAGCCCCAGCATTTT. Translation: CASSSRTGDGNQPQHF. The V and J genes are TRBV19 and TRBJ1-5, with D perhaps TRBD1 (5 bases). Between the trimmed V and J ends, which lost 5 bases and 2 bases, there was a span of 16 bases. Germline CDR1 LNHDA, CDR2 SQIVND (reference sequence). This CDR3 has 16 amino acids.

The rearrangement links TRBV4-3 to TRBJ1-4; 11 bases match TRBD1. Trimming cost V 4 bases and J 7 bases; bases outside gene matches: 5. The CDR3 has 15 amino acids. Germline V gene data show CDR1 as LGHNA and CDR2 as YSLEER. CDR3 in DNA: TGCGCCAGCAGCCGGGGACAGGGGGGTAGTGAAAAACTGTTTTTT. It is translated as CASSRGQGGSEKLFF.

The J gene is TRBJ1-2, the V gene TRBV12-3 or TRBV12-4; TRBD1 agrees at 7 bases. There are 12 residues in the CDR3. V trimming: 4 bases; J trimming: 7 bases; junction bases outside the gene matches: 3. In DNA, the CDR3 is TGTGCCAGCAGTTCAGGGGGTTTTGGCTACACCTTC. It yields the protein CASSSGGFGYTF.

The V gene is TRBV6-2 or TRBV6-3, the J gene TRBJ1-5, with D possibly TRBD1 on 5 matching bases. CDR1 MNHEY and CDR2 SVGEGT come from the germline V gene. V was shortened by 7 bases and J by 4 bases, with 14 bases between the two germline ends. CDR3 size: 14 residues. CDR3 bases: TGTGCCAGCAACCCGGGACTGCTAAATCAGCCCCAGCATTTT. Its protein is CASNPGLLNQPQHF.

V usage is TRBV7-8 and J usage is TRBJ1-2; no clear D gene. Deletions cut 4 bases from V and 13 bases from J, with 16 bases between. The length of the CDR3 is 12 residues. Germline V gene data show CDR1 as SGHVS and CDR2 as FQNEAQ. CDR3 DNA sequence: TGTGCCAGCAGCTCTACCACTAACTCCCCCACCTTC. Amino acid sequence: CASSSTTNSPTF. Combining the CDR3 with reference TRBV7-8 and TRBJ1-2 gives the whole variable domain GAGVSQSPRYKVAKRGQDVALRCDPISGHVSLFWYQQALGQGPEFLTYFQNEAQLDKSGLPSDRFFAERPEGSVSTLKIQRTQQEDSAVYLCASSSTTNSPTFGSGTRLTVV.

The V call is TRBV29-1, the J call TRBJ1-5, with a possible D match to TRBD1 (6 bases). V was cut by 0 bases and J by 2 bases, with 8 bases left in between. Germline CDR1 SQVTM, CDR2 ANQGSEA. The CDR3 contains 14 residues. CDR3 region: CSVEDRGGNQPQHF. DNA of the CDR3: TGCAGCGTTGAAGACAGGGGCGGCAATCAGCCCCAGCATTTT.

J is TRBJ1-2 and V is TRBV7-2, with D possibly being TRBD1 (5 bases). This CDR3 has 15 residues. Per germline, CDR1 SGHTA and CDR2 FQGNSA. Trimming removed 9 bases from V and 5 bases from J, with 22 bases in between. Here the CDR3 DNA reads TGTGCCAGTGACGTTCGGGGGAGATCGTCATATGGCTACACCTTC. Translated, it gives CASDVRGRSSYGYTF. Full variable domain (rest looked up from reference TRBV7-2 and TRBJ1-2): GAGVSQSPSNKVTEKGKDVELRCDPISGHTALYWYRQSLGQGLEFLIYFQGNSAPDKSGLPSDRFSAERTGGSVSTLTIQRTQQEDSAVYLCASDVRGRSSYGYTFGSGTRLTVV.

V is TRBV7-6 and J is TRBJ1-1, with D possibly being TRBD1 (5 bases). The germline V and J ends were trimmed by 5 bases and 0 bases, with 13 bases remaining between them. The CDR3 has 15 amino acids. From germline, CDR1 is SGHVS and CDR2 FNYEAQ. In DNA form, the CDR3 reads TGTGCCAGCAGCCTAATAGGGGTCATGAACACTGAAGCTTTCTTT. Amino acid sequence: CASSLIGVMNTEAFF.

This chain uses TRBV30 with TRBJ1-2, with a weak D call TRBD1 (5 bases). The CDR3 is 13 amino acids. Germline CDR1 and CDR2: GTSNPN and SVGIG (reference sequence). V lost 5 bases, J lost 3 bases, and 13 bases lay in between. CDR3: CAWRYGGHYGYTF. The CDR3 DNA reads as TGTGCCTGGCGTTACGGGGGACACTATGGCTACACCTTC.

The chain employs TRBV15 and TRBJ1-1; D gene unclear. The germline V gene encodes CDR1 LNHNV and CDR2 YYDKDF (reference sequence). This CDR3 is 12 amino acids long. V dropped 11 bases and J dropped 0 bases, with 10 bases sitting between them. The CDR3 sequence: CASSKMNTEAFF. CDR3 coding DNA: TGTGCCTCTTCTAAGATGAACACTGAAGCTTTCTTT. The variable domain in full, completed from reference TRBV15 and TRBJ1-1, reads DAMVIQNPRYQVTQFGKPVTLSCSQTLNHNVMYWYQQKSSQAPKLLFHYYDKDFNNEADTPDNFQSRRPNTSFCFLDIRSPGLGDTAMYLCASSKMNTEAFFGQGTRLTVV.

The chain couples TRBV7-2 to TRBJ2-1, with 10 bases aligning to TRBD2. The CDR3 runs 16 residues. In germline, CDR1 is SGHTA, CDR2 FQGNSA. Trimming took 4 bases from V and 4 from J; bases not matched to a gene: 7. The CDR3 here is CASSSSGLAVYNEQFF. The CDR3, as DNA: TGTGCCAGCAGCTCGAGCGGACTAGCGGTTTACAATGAGCAGTTCTTC. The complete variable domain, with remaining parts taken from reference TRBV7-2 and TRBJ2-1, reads GAGVSQSPSNKVTEKGKDVELRCDPISGHTALYWYRQSLGQGLEFLIYFQGNSAPDKSGLPSDRFSAERTGGSVSTLTIQRTQQEDSAVYLCASSSSGLAVYNEQFFGPGTRLTVL.

In DNA form, the CDR3 reads TGTGCCAGCAGCTTAGAGCAAGGGGCGCGAACTGAAGCTTTCTTT. Translated, it gives CASSLEQGARTEAFF. This sequence joins TRBV7-2 and TRBJ1-1; possible D gene TRBD1, 5 bases. The V gene lost 1 base and the J gene lost 5 bases, with 14 bases spanning the gap. The CDR3 is 15 amino acids. Per germline, CDR1 SGHTA and CDR2 FQGNSA.